This T cell receptor (beta chain) comes out of a study of Graves' ophthalmopathy and Graves' hyperthyroidism. Study-level findings and limits: Cross-validated, the 13-signature model showed 87.88%/81.08% sensitivity/specificity, and 80%/75% in the test set.

CDR1 and CDR2 from the germline V gene are LGHDT and YNNKEL (reference sequence). This CDR3 region has 14 residues. Trimming removed 0 bases at V and 2 bases at J, with 8 bases between. Note on this clonotype: Its antigen is not known.

Ophthalmopathy donors' eye disease showed moderate-to-severe activity, CAS of at least 3, NOSPECS of at least 4 and duration under 3 months. Additional autoimmune diseases, uncontrolled infections, pregnancy or lactation disqualified patients. Using RNA transcripts, the TCR beta CDR3 regions were amplified. Second-round multiplex PCR followed a first-round RT-PCR using HTBI primers. TCRdb redid the calling of the multiplex PCR reads with MiXCR, one entry per CDR3 protein. The repertoire includes hundreds of thousands of distinct CDR3 sequences, roughly 21% of them detected once, and roughly 45% sits in the top ten.

V and J are TRBV3-1 and TRBJ2-7; D unclear. This clonotype was obtained from a woman aged 50 to 60 with Graves' ophthalmopathy. Sample: peripheral blood. The CDR3 protein is CASSQEFEAYEQYF. The CDR3 region has the DNA TGTGCCAGCAGCCAAGAGTTTGAAGCCTACGAGCAGTACTTC.